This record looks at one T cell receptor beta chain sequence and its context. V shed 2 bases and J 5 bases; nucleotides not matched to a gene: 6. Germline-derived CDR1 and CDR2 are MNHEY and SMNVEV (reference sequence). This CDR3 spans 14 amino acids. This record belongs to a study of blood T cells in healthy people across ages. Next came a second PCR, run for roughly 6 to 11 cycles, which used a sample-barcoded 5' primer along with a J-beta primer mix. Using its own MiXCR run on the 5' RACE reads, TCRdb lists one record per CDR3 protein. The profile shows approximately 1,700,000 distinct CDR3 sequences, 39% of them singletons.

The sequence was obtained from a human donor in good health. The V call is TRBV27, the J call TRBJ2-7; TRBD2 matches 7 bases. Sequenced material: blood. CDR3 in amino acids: CASSLRDYRNEQYF. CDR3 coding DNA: TGTGCCAGCAGTTTACGGGACTACCGAAACGAGCAGTACTTC.